The clone carrying this T cell receptor (beta chain) was counted a few times. Its antigen remains unidentified. This specimen comes from a study of cytomegalovirus exposure and HLA in healthy donors. Whole-study findings and limits: The study recorded over 150 TCR beta chains that were cytomegalovirus-associated. According to a subsequent analysis, TCR clusters identified in the first cohort showed a tendency to co-occur across the approximately 130 validation repertoires. Most TCR sequences were seen very rarely across donors, but some public TCRs occurred in many.

Profiled with immunoSEQ multiplex PCR; TCRdb holds only in-frame clones, not every one. This sample carries approximately 190,000 clones, roughly 84% of them seen once, and the ten largest clones take less than 9%. The donors were part of the validation cohort of 100 to 150 subjects. That cohort was separate from the first cohort, which comprised 550 to 750 subjects. The sequenced sample was PBMCs. The origin of this receptor is a man between 18 and 29 years old in good health and CMV-seropositive.

CDR3 protein: CASTTGRGLSYNEQFF. For the CDR3, the DNA is TGTGCCAGCACCACGGGGAGGGGCCTCTCCTACAATGAGCAGTTCTTC. This sequence joins TRBV7-2 and TRBJ2-1, with 7 bases that match TRBD2. Germline V CDR1 and CDR2: SGHTA, FQGNSA. V lost 7 bases, J lost 0 bases, and 9 bases stayed unmatched. The CDR3 covers 16 residues.